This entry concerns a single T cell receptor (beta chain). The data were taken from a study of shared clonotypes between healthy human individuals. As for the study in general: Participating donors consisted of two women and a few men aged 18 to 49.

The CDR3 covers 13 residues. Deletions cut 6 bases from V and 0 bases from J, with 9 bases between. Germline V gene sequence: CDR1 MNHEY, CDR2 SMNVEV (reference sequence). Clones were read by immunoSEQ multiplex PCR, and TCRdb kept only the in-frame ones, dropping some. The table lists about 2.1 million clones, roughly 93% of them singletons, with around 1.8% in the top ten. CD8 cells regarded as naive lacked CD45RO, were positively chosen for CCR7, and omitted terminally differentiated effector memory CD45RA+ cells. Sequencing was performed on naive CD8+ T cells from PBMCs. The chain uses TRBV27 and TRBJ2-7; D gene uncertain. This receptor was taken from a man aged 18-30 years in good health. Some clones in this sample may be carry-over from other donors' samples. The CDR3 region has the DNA TGTGCCAGCAGCGTGAGATACTCCTACGAGCAGTACTTC. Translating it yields CASSVRYSYEQYF.